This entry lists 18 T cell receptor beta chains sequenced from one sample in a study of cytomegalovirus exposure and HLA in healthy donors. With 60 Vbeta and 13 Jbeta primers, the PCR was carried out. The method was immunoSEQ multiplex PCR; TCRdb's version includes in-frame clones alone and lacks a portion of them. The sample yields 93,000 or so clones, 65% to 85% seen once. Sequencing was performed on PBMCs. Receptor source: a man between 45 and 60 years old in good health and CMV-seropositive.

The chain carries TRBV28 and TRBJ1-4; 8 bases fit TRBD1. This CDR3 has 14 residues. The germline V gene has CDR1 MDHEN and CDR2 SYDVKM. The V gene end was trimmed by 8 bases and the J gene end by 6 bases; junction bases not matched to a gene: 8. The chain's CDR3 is CASFPGQEHEKLFF. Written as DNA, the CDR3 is TGTGCCAGCTTCCCGGGACAGGAACATGAAAAACTGTTTTTT.

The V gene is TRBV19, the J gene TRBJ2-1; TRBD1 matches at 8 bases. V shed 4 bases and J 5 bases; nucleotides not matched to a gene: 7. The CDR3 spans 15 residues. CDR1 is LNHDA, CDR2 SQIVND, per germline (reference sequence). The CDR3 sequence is CASSRGQVRNNEQFF. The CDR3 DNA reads TGTGCCAGTAGTAGGGGACAGGTTAGAAACAATGAGCAGTTCTTC.

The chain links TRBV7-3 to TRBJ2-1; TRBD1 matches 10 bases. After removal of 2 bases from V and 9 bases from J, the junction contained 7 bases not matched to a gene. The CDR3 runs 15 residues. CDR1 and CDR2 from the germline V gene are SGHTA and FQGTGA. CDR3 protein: CASSLPGTGVSEQFF. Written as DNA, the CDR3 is TGTGCCAGCAGCTTACCCGGGACAGGGGTTTCTGAGCAGTTCTTC.

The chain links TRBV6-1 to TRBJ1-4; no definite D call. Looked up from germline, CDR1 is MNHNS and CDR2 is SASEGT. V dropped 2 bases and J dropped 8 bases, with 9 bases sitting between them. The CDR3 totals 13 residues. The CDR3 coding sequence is TGTGCCAGCAGTGAACGCAGGCAGGAAAAACTGTTTTTT. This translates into CASSERRQEKLFF.

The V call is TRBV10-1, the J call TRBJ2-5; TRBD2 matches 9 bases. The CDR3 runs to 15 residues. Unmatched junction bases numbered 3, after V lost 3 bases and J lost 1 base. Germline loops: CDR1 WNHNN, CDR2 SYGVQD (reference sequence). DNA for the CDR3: TGCGCCAGCAGTGACTCGCGGGAGGGCCAAGAGACCCAGTACTTC. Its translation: CASSDSREGQETQYF.

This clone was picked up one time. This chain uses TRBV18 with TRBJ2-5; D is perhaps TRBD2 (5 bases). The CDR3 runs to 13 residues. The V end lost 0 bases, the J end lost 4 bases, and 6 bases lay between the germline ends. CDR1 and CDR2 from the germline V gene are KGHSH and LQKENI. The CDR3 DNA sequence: TGTGCCAGCTCACCACCGAGGGCAGAGACCCAGTACTTC. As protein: CASSPPRAETQYF.

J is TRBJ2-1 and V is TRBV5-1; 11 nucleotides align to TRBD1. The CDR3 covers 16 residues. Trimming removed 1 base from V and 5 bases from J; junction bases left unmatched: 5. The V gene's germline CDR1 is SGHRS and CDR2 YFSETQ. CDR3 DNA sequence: TGCGCCAGCAGCTTGAGGTTGGGACAGGGGGACAATGAGCAGTTCTTC. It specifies CASSLRLGQGDNEQFF.

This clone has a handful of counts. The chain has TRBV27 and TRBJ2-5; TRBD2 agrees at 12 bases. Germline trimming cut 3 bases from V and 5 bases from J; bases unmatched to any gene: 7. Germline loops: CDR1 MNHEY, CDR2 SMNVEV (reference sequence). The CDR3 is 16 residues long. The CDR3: CASSLLLAGGRETQYF. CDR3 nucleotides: TGTGCCAGCAGTTTGCTACTAGCGGGAGGTCGGGAGACCCAGTACTTC.

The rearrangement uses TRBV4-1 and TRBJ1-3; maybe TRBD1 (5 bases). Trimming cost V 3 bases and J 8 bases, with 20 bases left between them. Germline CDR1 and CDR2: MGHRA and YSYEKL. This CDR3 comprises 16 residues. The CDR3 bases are TGCGCCAGCAGCCATCTACAAGACGCCCTACAGGACACCATATATTTT. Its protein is CASSHLQDALQDTIYF.

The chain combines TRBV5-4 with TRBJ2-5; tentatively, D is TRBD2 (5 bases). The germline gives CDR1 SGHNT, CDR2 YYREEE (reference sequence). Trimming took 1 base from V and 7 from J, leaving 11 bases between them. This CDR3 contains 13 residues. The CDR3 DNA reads TGTGCCAGCAGCTTGCAGACTACTGCGACCCAGTACTTC. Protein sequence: CASSLQTTATQYF.

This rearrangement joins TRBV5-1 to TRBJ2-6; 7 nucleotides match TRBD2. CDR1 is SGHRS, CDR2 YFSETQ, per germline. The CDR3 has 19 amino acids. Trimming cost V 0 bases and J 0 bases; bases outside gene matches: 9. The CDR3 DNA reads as TGCGCCAGCAGCTTGGAGCGGGGCGGGACTGGCTCTGGGGCCAACGTCCTGACTTTC. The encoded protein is CASSLERGGTGSGANVLTF.

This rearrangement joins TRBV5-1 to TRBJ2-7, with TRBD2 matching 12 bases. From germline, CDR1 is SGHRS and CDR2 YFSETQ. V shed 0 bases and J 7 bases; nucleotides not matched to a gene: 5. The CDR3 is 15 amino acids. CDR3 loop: CASSLGLAGEQEQYF. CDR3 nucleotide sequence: TGCGCCAGCAGCTTGGGACTAGCGGGAGAGCAAGAGCAGTACTTC.

CDR3 amino acids: CASRRQGGNEQFF. CDR3 DNA sequence: TGCGCCAGCAGGAGGCAGGGAGGCAATGAGCAGTTCTTC. The V gene is TRBV5-1, the J gene TRBJ2-1; a possible D gene is TRBD2 (6 bases). The germline V and J ends were trimmed by 5 bases and 6 bases, with 12 bases remaining between them. The CDR3 contains 13 residues. CDR1 SGHRS and CDR2 YFSETQ come from the germline V gene.

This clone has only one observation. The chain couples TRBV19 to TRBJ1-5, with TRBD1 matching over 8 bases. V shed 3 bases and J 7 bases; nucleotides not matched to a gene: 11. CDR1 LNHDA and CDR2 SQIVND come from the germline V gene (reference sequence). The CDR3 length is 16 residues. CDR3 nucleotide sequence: TGTGCCAGTAGTATCGTTGGGGCAGGGGGCCTACAGCCCCAGCATTTT. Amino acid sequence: CASSIVGAGGLQPQHF.

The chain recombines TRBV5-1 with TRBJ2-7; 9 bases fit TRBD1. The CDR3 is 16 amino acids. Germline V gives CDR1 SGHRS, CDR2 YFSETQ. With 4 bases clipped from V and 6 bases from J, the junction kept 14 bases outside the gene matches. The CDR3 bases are TGCGCCAGCAGCACCCATTCTCCGGGACAGGGTGGCGAGCAGTACTTC. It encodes CASSTHSPGQGGEQYF.

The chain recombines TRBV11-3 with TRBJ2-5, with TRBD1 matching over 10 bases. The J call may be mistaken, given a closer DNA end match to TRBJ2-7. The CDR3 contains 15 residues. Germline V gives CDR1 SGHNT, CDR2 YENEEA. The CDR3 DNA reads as TGTGCCAGCAGTTACGGGACAGGGGTCGCCTACGAGCAGTACTTC. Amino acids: CASSYGTGVAYEQYF.

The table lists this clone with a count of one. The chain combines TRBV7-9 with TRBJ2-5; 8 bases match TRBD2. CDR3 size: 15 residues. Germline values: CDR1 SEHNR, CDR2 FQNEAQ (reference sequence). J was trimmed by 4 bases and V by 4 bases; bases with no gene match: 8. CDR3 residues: CASSSYGTRGETQYF. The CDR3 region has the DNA TGTGCCAGCAGCTCCTACGGGACTAGGGGAGAGACCCAGTACTTC.

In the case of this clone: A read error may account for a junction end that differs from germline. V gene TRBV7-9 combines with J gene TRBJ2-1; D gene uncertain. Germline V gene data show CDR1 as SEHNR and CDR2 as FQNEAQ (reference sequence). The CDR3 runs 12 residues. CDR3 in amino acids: CSSSYDFSEQFF. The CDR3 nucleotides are TGTTCCAGCAGCTACGACTTTTCGGAGCAGTTCTTC.